The text below deals with one T cell receptor beta chain. These data belong to a study of blood T cell repertoires in COVID-19. In the study overall: T cells, B-cell-depleted T cells, or PBMCs provided the cDNA or gDNA that served as material.

Assay: immunoSEQ multiplex PCR; the TCRdb copy retains only in-frame clones and omits some. In the table there are 100,000 or so clones, 88% of which are singletons. Sample: peripheral blood. The clonotype comes from a man aged 60 to 75 with acute or convalescent COVID-19.

The CDR3 here is CASSPGGNNSPLHF. CDR3 coding DNA: TGTGCCAGCAGCCCAGGGGGTAATAATTCACCCCTCCACTTT. This rearrangement joins TRBV7-8 to TRBJ1-6; TRBD1 agrees at 7 bases. This CDR3 is built from 14 residues. The germline V gene encodes CDR1 SGHVS and CDR2 FQNEAQ. The junction had 3 bases not matched to a gene; V was cut back by 5 bases and J by 5 bases.